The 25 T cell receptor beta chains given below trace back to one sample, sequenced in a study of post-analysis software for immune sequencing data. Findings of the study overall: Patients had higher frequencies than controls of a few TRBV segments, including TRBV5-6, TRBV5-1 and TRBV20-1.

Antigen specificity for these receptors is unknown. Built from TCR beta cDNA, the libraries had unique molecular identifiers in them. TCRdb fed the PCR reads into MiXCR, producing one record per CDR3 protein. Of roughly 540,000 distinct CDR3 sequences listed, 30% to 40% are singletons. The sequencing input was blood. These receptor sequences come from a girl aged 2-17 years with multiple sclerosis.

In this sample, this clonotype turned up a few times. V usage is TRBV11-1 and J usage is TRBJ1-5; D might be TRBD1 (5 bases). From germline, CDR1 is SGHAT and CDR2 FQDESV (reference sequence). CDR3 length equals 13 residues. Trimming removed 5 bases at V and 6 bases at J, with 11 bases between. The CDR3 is CASSPSGSQPQHF. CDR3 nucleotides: TGTGCCAGCAGCCCATCAGGGAGTCAGCCCCAGCATTTT.

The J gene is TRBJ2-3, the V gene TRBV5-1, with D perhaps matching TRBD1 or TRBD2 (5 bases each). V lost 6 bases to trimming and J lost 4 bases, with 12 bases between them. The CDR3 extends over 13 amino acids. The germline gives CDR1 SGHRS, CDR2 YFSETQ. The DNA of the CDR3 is TGCGCCAGCAAGGAACTGGGGGCAGATACGCAGTATTTT. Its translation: CASKELGADTQYF.

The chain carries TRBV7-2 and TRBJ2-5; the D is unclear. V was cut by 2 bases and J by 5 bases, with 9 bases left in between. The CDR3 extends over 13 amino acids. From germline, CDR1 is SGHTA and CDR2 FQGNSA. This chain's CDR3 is CASSLLFDETQYF. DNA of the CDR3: TGTGCCAGCAGCTTATTATTTGATGAGACCCAGTACTTC.

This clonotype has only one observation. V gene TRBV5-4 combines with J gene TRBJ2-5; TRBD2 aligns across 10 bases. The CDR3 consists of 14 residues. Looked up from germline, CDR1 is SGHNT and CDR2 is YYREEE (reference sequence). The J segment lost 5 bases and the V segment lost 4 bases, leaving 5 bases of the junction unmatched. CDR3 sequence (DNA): TGTGCCAGCAGCCAGCGGGGGGGTGGGGAGACCCAGTACTTC. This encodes CASSQRGGGETQYF.

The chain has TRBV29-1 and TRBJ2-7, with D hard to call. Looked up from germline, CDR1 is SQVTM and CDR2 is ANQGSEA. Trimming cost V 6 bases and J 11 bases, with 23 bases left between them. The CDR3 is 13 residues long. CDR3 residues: CSVDRRADIVEYF. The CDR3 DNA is TGCAGCGTAGATAGACGGGCCGATATAGTGGAGTACTTC.

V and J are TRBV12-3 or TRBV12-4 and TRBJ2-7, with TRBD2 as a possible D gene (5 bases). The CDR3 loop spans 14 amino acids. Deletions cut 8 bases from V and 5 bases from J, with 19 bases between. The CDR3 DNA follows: TGTGCCAGCCTCCCGGGGTTAGGGTCCAACGAGCAGTACTTC. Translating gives CASLPGLGSNEQYF.

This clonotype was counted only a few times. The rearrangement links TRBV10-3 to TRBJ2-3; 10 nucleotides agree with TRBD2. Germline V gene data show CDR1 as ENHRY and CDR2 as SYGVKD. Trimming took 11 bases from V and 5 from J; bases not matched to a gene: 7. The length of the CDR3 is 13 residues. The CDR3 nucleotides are TGTGCCGTAAGCGGGGGGGCCGGAGATACGCAGTATTTT. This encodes CAVSGGAGDTQYF.

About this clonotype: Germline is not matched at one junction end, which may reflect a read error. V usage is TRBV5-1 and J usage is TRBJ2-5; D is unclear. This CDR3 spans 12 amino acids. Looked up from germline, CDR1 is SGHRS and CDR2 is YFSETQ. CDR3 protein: CANSQGQETQYF. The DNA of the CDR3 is TGCGCCAACAGCCAAGGACAAGAGACCCAGTACTTC.

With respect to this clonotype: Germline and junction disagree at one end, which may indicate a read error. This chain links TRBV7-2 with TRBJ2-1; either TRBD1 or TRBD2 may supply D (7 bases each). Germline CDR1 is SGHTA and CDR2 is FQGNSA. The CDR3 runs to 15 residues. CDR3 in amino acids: CASSFSRGGYNEQFF. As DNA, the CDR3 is TGTGCCAGCAGCTTCAGCAGGGGGGGATACAATGAGCAGTTCTTT.

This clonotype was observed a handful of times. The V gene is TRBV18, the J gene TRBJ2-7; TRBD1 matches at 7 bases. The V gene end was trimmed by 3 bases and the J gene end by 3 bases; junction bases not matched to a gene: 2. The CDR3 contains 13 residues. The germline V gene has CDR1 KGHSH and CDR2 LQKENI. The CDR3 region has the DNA TGTGCCAGCTCACCGACAGGGATCTACGAGCAGTACTTC. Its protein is CASSPTGIYEQYF.

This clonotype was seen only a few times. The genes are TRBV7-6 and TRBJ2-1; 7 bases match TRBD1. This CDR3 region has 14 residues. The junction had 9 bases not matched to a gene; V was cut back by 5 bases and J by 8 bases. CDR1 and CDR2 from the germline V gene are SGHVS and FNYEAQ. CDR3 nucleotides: TGTGCCAGCAGCGCCACAGGGGTGGTGGATGAGCAGTTCTTC. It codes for CASSATGVVDEQFF.

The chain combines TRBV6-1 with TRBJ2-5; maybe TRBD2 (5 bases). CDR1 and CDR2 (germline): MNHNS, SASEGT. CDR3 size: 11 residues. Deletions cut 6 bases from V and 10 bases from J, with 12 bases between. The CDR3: CASSSGVIQYF. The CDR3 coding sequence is TGTGCCAGCAGCTCCGGGGTAATCCAGTACTTC.

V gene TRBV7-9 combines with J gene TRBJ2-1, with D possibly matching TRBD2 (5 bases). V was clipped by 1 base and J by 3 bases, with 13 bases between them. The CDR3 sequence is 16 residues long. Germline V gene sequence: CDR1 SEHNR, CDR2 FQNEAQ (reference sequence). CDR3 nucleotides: TGTGCCAGCAGCTTAGAGGCCGGGATGAACTACAATGAGCAGTTCTTC. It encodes CASSLEAGMNYNEQFF.

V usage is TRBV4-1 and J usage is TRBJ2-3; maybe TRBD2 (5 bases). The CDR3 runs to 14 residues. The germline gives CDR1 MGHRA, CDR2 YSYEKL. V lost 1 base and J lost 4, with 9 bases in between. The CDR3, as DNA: TGCGCCAGCAGCCAAGGGTCTAGCCCAGATACGCAGTATTTT. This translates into CASSQGSSPDTQYF.

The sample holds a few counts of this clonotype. The DNA of the CDR3 is TGTGCCAGCAGCTTACGACGACACCCGGATTTTAGGGGCTACACCTTC. Translated, it gives CASSLRRHPDFRGYTF. V and J are TRBV7-3 and TRBJ1-2; D not resolved. The CDR3 runs 16 residues. Germline V gene data show CDR1 as SGHTA and CDR2 as FQGTGA. The V gene lost 2 bases and the J gene lost 8 bases, with 21 bases spanning the gap.

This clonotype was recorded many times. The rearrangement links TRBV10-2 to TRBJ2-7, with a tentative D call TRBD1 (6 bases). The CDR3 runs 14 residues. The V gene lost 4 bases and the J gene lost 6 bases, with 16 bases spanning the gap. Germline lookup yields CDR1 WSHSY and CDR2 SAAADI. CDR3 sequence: CASSVKQGGSEQYF. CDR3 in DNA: TGCGCCAGCAGTGTGAAACAGGGTGGATCCGAGCAGTACTTC.

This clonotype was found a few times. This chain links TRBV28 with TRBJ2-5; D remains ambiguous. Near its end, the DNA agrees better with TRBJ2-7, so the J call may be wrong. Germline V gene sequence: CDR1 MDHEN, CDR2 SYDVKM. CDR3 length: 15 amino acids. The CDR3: CASSPFRAPSDEQYF. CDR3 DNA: TGTGCCAGCAGTCCCTTTAGGGCCCCAAGCGACGAGCAGTACTTC.

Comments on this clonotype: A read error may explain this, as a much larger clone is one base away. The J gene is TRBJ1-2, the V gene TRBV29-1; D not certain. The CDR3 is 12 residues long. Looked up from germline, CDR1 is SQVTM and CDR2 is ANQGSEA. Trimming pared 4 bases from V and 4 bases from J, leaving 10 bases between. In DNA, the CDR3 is TGCAGCGTTGGAGGGCGGGGCTATGGCTACACCTTC. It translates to CSVGGRGYGYTF.

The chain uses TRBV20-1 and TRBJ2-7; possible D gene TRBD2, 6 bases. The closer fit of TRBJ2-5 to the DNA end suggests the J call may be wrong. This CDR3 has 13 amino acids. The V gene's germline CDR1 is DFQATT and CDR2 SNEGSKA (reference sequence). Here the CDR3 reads CSALLGLRETQYF. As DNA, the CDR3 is TGCAGTGCATTGCTCGGACTAAGGGAGACCCAGTACTTC.

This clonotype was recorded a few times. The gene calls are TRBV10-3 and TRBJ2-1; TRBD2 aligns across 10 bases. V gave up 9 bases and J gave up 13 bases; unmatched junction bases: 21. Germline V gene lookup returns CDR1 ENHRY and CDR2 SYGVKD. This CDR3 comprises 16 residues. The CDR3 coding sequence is TGTGCCATTCGGGCTAGCGGGGGTCATCCAGTTGGTGACCAGTTCTTC. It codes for CAIRASGGHPVGDQFF.

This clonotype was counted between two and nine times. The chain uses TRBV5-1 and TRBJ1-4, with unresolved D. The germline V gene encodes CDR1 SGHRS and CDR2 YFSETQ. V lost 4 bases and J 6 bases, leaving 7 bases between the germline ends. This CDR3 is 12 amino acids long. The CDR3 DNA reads TGCGCCAGCAGCCACACGGATGAAAAACTGTTTTTT. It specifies CASSHTDEKLFF.

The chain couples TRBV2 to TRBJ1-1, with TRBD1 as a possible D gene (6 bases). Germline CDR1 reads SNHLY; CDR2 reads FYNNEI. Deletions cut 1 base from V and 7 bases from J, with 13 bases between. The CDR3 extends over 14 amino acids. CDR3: CASSEEGGSGEAFF. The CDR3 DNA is TGTGCCAGCAGTGAAGAGGGGGGAAGCGGTGAAGCTTTCTTT.

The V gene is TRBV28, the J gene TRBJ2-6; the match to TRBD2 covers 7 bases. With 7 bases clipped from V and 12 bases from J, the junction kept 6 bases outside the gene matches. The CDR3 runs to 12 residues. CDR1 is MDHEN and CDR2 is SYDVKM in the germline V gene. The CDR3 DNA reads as TGTGCCAGCACCGCCGGGACTACCGTCCTGACTTTC. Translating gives CASTAGTTVLTF.

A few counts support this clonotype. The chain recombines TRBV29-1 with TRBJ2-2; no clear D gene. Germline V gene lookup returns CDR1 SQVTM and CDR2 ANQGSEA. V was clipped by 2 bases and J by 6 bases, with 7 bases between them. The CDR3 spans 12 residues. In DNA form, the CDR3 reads TGCAGCGTTGAACAGCTACCCGGGGAGCTGTTTTTT. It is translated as CSVEQLPGELFF.

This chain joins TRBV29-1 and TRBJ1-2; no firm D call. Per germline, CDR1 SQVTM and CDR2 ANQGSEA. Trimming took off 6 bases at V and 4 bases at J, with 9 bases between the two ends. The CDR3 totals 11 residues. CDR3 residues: CSVPRSYGYTF. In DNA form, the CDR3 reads TGCAGCGTACCCCGGTCCTATGGCTACACCTTC.